This T cell receptor (beta chain) was profiled in a study of T-cell memory formation after mild COVID-19. General observations from the study: There were some responding clones in pre-infection memory, which suggested that cross-reactive memory had joined. Balance between CD4 and CD8 was seen in clones contracting day 15 to 85, and a CD4+ lean was seen in later expanders. Clonal second-wave expansions that peaked on day 37 had unconfirmed SARS-CoV-2 specificity.

Via MiXCR, TCRdb re-called the 5' RACE reads, giving one row per CDR3 protein. The table records fewer than 650,000 distinct CDR3 sequences, less than 25% of them present only once. In its sample, this clonotype was seen a few times. Its target is not known. The CDR3 has 10 amino acids. The germline CDR1 and CDR2 sequences are LNHDA and SQIVND (reference sequence). Deletions cut 4 bases from V and 3 bases from J, with 0 bases between. Sequencing was performed on PBMCs or a T cell subset sorted from them (not recorded which). The chain uses TRBV19 and TRBJ1-1; no reliable D call. The TCR comes from an adult woman who had mild COVID-19 (a few samples of this study predate the infection). Cell type and time point are not known. The DNA of the CDR3 is TGTGCCAGTAGTAACACTGAAGCTTTCTTT. It codes for CASSNTEAFF.